Below, 18 T cell receptor beta chains from the same sample are listed, as sequenced in a study of neurological immune-mediated disorders. MiXCR, applied by TCRdb to the 5' RACE reads, yields one record per CDR3 protein. The sample yields 30,000 to 45,000 distinct CDR3 sequences, more than 9% seen once. Specimen: CD4+ T cells from blood. The receptors stem from a woman aged 30 to 39 with HTLV-1-associated myelopathy (HAM/TSP).

This clonotype has at least ten counts. This chain links TRBV6-5 with TRBJ2-3, with D perhaps TRBD2 (5 bases). Germline V gives CDR1 MNHEY, CDR2 SVGAGI. Trimming left V 1 base short and J 4 bases short, with 9 bases between. This CDR3 has 14 amino acids. This CDR3 reads CASSYWGDPDTQYF. For the CDR3, the DNA is TGTGCCAGCAGTTACTGGGGAGATCCAGATACGCAGTATTTT.

This clonotype was seen repeatedly, ten times or more. This chain connects TRBV12-3 or TRBV12-4 to TRBJ2-7; D is ambiguous. The CDR3 totals 13 residues. The V end was cut by 5 bases, the J end by 2 bases, with 10 bases between. The CDR3 loop is CASSDRRPYEQYF. The CDR3 DNA follows: TGTGCCAGCAGTGATCGCAGACCCTACGAGCAGTACTTC.

This clonotype was observed at least ten times. The chain has TRBV21-1 and TRBJ2-7; the D call of TRBD2 is as the table states it, not checked on the DNA. TRBV21-1 is a pseudogene. CDR3 length equals 16 residues. The chain's CDR3 is CASSKNTTSGVWVQYF. CDR3 nucleotides: TGTGCCAGCAGCAAAAATACAACTAGCGGGGTTTGGGTGCAGTACTTC.

As to this clonotype: With a much larger clone just one base away, this may be a read error. This chain joins TRBV12-3 or TRBV12-4 and TRBJ2-7, with D perhaps TRBD1 or TRBD2 (5 bases each). This CDR3 is built from 14 residues. The CDR3, as DNA: TGTGCCAGCAGTTTGGGGCTCACGGGATCCGAGAAGTACTTC. This codes for CASSLGLTGSEKYF.

The table lists this clonotype with many counts. The chain couples TRBV20-1 to TRBJ1-2; D is uncertain. The germline V gene encodes CDR1 DFQATT and CDR2 SNEGSKA (reference sequence). V lost 6 bases, J lost 2 bases, and 16 bases lay in between. The CDR3 extends over 14 amino acids. CDR3 residues: CSAPHEGRNYGYTF. In nucleotides, the CDR3 is TGCAGTGCCCCTCACGAGGGCAGAAACTATGGCTACACCTTC.

Many counts were recorded for this clonotype. The J gene is TRBJ2-3, the V gene TRBV5-1; D unresolved. The CDR3 runs 12 residues. The germline CDR1 and CDR2 sequences are SGHRS and YFSETQ. The ends were cut back, 5 bases at V and 0 bases at J, with 4 bases in the middle. Written as DNA, the CDR3 is TGCGCCAGCAGGGCAAGCACAGATACGCAGTATTTT. Amino acid sequence: CASRASTDTQYF.

The rearrangement joins TRBV24-1 to TRBJ2-2; maybe TRBD2 (6 bases). CDR1 and CDR2 from the germline V gene are KGHDR and SFDVKD. The CDR3 sequence is 14 residues long. V was trimmed by 5 bases and J by 3 bases, leaving 9 bases between them. The CDR3 nucleotides are TGTGCCACCAGTGCGGGACTGTACACCGGGGAGCTGTTTTTT. This encodes CATSAGLYTGELFF.

At least ten counts were recorded for this clonotype. V usage is TRBV20-1 and J usage is TRBJ1-4, with no clear D. Germline values: CDR1 DFQATT, CDR2 SNEGSKA (reference sequence). CDR3 length equals 15 residues. V lost 2 bases, J lost 4 bases, and 14 bases lay in between. This CDR3 reads CSARTADGNNEKLFF. The CDR3 coding sequence is TGCAGTGCTAGAACCGCCGACGGGAATAATGAAAAACTGTTTTTT.

This clonotype was seen at least ten times. V is TRBV5-1 and J is TRBJ1-4; D not certain. V dropped 0 bases and J dropped 4 bases, with 1 base sitting between them. Germline CDR1 and CDR2: SGHRS and YFSETQ. CDR3 length: 12 residues. The CDR3 protein is CASSLDNEKLFF. CDR3 sequence (DNA): TGCGCCAGCAGCTTGGATAATGAAAAACTGTTTTTT.

Turning to this clonotype: A single base separates this from a much larger clone, so it may be a read error. The CDR3, as DNA: TGTGCCAGCAGGGTTACCGATAACTATGGCTACACCTTC. Its protein product is CASRVTDNYGYTF. The chain couples TRBV6-1 to TRBJ1-2, with D hard to call. The CDR3 totals 13 residues. Trimming stripped 6 bases from V and 1 base from J, with 9 bases between. The germline V gene encodes CDR1 MNHNS and CDR2 SASEGT.

This clonotype showed up many times. V usage is TRBV20-1 and J usage is TRBJ1-4; 9 nucleotides line up with TRBD1. This CDR3 comprises 12 residues. Trimming took 6 bases from V and 15 from J; bases not matched to a gene: 11. Germline V CDR1 and CDR2: DFQATT, SNEGSKA (reference sequence). CDR3 protein: CSATPGQGRVFF. Here the CDR3 DNA reads TGCAGTGCCACACCGGGACAGGGTAGAGTGTTTTTT.

This clonotype has a count of ten or more. The V and J genes are TRBV12-3 or TRBV12-4 and TRBJ1-2; no firm D call. CDR3 size: 13 residues. Trimming cost V 5 bases and J 8 bases, with 15 bases left between them. The CDR3 sequence: CASSPGLVQGYTF. DNA of the CDR3: TGTGCCAGCAGTCCTGGGTTGGTTCAGGGCTACACCTTC.

This sequence joins TRBV20-1 and TRBJ2-3; 11 bases are a match to TRBD2. From germline, CDR1 is DFQATT and CDR2 SNEGSKA (reference sequence). V was clipped by 3 bases and J by 6 bases; unmatched bases: 5. This CDR3 is built from 14 residues. Here the CDR3 reads CSASSGGAGDTQYF. As DNA, the CDR3 is TGCAGTGCTAGTAGCGGGGGGGCAGGTGATACGCAGTATTTT.

This clonotype was seen ten or more times. The CDR3 region has the DNA TGCAGTGCTAGGGGCGGAGGGGTTCCCACTGAAGCTTTCTTT. It specifies CSARGGGVPTEAFF. The rearrangement joins TRBV20-1 to TRBJ1-1; D is perhaps TRBD1 (5 bases). V shed 3 bases and J shed 4 bases, with 15 bases lying between them. CDR3 length: 14 amino acids. CDR1 DFQATT and CDR2 SNEGSKA come from the germline V gene (reference sequence).

This clonotype was seen ten or more times. This sequence joins TRBV5-6 and TRBJ2-1, with 7 bases matching TRBD1. The J segment lost 0 bases and the V segment lost 4 bases, leaving 10 bases of the junction unmatched. This CDR3 is 17 amino acids long. The V gene's germline CDR1 is SGHDT and CDR2 YYEEEE. The CDR3 sequence: CASSLDRDPSSYNEQFF. The CDR3 DNA follows: TGTGCCAGCAGCCTAGACAGGGATCCAAGCTCCTACAATGAGCAGTTCTTC.

J is TRBJ2-1 and V is TRBV5-3, with D possibly TRBD1 on 6 matching bases. TRBV5-3 is flagged as an ORF with uncertain function. V gave up 0 bases and J gave up 11 bases, with 15 bases separating them. This CDR3 has 14 residues. This chain's CDR3 is CARSLATGSPQQFF. CDR3 DNA sequence: TGTGCCAGAAGCTTGGCGACAGGCTCTCCTCAGCAGTTCTTC.

This clonotype has a count of ten or more. The gene calls are TRBV12-3 or TRBV12-4 and TRBJ1-6, with D possibly TRBD1 on 5 matching bases. Trimming shortened V by 8 bases and J by 10 bases, and 15 bases separated the two germline ends. The CDR3 is made up of 13 amino acids. In nucleotides, the CDR3 is TGTGCCAGCTTCCGGGGCCTGGGATCACCCCTCCACTTT. Translated: CASFRGLGSPLHF.

This clonotype was counted at least ten times. The rearrangement joins TRBV6-6 to TRBJ2-3, with 12 bases fitting TRBD1. V shed 6 bases and J 6 bases; nucleotides not matched to a gene: 7. The CDR3 totals 15 residues. The germline gives CDR1 MNHNY, CDR2 SVGAGI (reference sequence). DNA of the CDR3: TGTGCCAGCAGCCGGGACAGGGGGCTAAGTGATACGCAGTATTTT. Protein: CASSRDRGLSDTQYF.